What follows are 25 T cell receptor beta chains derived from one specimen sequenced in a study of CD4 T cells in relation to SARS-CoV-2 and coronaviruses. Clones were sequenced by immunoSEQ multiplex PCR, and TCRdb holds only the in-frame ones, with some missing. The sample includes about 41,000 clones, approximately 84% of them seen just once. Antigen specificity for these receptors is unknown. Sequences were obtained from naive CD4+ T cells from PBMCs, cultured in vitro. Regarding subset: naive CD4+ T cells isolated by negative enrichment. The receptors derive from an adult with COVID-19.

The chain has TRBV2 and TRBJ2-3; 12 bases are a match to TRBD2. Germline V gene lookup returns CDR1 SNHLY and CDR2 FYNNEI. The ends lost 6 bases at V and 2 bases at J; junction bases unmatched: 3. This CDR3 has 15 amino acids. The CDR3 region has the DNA TGTGCCAGCAGCGGACTAGCGGGGACCACAGATACGCAGTATTTT. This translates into CASSGLAGTTDTQYF.

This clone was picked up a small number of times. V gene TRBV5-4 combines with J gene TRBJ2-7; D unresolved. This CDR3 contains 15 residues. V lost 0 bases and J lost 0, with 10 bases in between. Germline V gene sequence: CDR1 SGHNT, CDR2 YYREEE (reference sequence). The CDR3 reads CASSLVGLTSYEQYF. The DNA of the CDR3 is TGTGCCAGCAGCTTGGTTGGCTTGACCTCCTACGAGCAGTACTTC.

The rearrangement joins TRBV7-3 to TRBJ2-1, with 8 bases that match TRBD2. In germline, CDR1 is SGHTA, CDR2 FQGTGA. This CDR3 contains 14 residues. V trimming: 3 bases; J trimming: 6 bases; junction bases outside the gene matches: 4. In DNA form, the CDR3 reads TGTGCCAGCAGCTTGAGCGGGAGATCCAATGAGCAGTTCTTC. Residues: CASSLSGRSNEQFF.

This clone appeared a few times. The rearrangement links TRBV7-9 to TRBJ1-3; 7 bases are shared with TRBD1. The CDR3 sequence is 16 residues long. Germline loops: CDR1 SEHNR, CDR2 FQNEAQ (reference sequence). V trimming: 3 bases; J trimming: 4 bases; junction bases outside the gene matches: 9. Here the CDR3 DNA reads TGTGCCAGCAGCTTTTATCAGGGGGAGGACGGAAACACCATATATTTT. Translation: CASSFYQGEDGNTIYF. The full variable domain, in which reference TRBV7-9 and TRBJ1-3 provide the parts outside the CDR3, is DTGVSQNPRHKITKRGQNVTFRCDPISEHNRLYWYRQTLGQGPEFLTYFQNEAQLEKSRLLSDRFSAERPKGSFSTLEIQRTEQGDSAMYLCASSFYQGEDGNTIYFGEGSWLTVV.

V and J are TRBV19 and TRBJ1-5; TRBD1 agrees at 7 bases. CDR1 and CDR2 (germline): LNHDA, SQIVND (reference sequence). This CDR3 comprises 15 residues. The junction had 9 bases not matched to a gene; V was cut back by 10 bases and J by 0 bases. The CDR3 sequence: CATSQGVYSNQPQHF. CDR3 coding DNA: TGTGCCACCTCGCAGGGGGTTTATAGCAATCAGCCCCAGCATTTT.

The CDR3 region is CASSQRTFDQPQHF. The CDR3 DNA sequence: TGTGCCAGCAGTCAAAGGACCTTTGATCAGCCCCAGCATTTT. This rearrangement joins TRBV28 to TRBJ1-5; no firm D call. CDR1 is MDHEN, CDR2 SYDVKM, per germline. Deletions cut 5 bases from V and 5 bases from J, with 13 bases between. The CDR3 is 14 residues long.

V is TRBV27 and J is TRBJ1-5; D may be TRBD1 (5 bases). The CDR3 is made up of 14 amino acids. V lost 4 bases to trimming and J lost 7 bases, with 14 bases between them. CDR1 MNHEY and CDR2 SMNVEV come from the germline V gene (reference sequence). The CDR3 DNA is TGTGCCAGCAGTTCCGGGGCCCGCACCCAGCCCCAGCATTTT. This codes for CASSSGARTQPQHF.

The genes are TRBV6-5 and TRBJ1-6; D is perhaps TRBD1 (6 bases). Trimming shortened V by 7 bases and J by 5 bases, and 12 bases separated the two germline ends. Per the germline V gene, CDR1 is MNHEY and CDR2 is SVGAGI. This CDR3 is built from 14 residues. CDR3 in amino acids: CASTQDRNNSPLHF. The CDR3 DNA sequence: TGTGCCAGCACCCAGGACAGAAATAATTCACCCCTCCACTTT.

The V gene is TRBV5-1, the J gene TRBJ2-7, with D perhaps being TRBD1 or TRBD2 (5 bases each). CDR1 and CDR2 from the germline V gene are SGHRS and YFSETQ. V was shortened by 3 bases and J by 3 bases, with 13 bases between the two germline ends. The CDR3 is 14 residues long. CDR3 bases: TGCGCCAGCAGCTCTGGGGGACGGATCTACGAGCAGTACTTC. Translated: CASSSGGRIYEQYF.

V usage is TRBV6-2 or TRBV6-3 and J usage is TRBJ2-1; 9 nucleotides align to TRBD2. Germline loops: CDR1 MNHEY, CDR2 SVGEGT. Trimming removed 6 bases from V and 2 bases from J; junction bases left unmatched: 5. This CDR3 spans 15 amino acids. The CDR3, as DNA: TGTGCCAGCAGGCCTAGCGGGACCCCCTACAATGAGCAGTTCTTC. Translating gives CASRPSGTPYNEQFF.

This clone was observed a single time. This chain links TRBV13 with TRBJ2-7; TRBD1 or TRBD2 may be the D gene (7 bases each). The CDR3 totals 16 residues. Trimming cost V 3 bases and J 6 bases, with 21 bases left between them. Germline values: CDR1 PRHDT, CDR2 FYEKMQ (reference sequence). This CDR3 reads CASSFISSGRGSEQYF. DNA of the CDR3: TGTGCCAGCAGCTTTATCTCTAGCGGCAGGGGGAGCGAGCAGTACTTC.

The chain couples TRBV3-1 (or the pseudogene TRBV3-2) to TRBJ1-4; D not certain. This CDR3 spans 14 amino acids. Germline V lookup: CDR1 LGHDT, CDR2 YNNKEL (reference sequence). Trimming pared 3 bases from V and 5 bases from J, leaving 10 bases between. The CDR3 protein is CASSQRELNEKLFF. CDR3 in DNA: TGTGCCAGCAGCCAGCGGGAACTAAATGAAAAACTGTTTTTT.

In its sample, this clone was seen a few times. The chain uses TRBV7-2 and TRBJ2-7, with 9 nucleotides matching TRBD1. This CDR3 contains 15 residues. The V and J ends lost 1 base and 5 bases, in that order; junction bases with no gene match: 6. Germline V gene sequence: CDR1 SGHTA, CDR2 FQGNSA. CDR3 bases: TGTGCCAGCAGCTTAGGTTTACAGGGGGCCAACGAGCAGTACTTC. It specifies CASSLGLQGANEQYF. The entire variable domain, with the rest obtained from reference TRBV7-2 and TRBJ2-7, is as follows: GAGVSQSPSNKVTEKGKDVELRCDPISGHTALYWYRQSLGQGLEFLIYFQGNSAPDKSGLPSDRFSAERTGGSVSTLTIQRTQQEDSAVYLCASSLGLQGANEQYFGPGTRLTVT.

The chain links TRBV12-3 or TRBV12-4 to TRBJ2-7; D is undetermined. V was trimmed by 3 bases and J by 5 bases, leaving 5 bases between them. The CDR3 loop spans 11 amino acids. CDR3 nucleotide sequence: TGTGCCAGCAGTTTTTGGGACGAGCAGTACTTC. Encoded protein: CASSFWDEQYF.

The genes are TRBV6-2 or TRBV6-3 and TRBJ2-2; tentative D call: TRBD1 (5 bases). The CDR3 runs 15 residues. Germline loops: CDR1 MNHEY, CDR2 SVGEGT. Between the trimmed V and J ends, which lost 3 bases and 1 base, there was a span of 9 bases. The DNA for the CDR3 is TGTGCCAGCAGTTATTTAGGACAGAACACCGGGGAGCTGTTTTTT. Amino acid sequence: CASSYLGQNTGELFF.

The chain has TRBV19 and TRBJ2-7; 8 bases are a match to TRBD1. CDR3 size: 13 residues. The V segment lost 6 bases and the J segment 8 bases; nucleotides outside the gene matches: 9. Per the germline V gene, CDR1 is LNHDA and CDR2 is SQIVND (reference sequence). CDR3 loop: CASSPRDRIKQYF. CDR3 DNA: TGTGCCAGTAGCCCGCGGGACAGGATTAAGCAGTACTTC.

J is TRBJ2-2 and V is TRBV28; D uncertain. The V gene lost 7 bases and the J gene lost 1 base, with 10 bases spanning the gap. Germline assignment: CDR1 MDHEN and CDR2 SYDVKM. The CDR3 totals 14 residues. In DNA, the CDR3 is TGTGCCAGCACACCATGGGGGAACACCGGGGAGCTGTTTTTT. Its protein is CASTPWGNTGELFF.

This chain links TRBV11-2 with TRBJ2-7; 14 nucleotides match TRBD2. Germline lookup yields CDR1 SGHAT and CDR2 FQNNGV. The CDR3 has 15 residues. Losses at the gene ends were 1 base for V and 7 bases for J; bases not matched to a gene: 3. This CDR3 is CASSLGLAGGSEQYF. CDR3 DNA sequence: TGTGCCAGCAGCTTAGGACTAGCGGGAGGGAGTGAGCAGTACTTC.

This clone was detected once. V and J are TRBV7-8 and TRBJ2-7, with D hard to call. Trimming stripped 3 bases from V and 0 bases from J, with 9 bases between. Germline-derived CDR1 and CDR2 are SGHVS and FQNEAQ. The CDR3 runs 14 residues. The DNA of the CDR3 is TGTGCCAGCAGCTTTAGGGCTACCTCCTACGAGCAGTACTTC. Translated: CASSFRATSYEQYF.

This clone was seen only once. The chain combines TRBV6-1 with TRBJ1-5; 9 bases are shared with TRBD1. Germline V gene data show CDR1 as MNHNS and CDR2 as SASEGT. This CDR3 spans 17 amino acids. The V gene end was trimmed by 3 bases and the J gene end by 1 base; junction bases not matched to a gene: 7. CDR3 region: CASSDHRGRGSNQPQHF. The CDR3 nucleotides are TGTGCCAGCAGTGACCACAGGGGGCGGGGGAGCAATCAGCCCCAGCATTTT.

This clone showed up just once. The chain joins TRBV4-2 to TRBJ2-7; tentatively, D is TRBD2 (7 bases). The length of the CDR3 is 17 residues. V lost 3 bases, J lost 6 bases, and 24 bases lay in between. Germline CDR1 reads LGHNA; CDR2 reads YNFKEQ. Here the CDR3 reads CASSHTLQGRGGSEQYF. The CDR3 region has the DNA TGTGCCAGCAGCCACACGCTACAGGGAAGGGGGGGCTCCGAGCAGTACTTC.

The chain's CDR3 is CASSFGTAMNTEAFF. The CDR3 DNA is TGTGCCAGCAGTTTCGGGACAGCTATGAACACTGAAGCTTTCTTT. The chain couples TRBV28 to TRBJ1-1; 7 bases match TRBD1. The trim removed 3 bases at V and 0 bases at J, leaving 4 bases unmatched. This CDR3 spans 15 amino acids. The V gene's germline CDR1 is MDHEN and CDR2 SYDVKM.

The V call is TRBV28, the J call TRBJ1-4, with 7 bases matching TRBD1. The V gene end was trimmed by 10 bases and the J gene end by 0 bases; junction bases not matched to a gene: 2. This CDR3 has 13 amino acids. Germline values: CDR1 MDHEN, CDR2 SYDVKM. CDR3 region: CAIRGATNEKLFF. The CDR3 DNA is TGTGCCATCAGGGGGGCAACTAATGAAAAACTGTTTTTT.

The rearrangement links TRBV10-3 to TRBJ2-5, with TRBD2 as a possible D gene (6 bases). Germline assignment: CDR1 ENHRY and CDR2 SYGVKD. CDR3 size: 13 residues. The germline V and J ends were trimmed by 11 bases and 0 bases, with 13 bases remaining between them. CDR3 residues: CASRGGDQETQYF. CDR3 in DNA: TGTGCCTCGAGGGGAGGAGACCAAGAGACCCAGTACTTC.

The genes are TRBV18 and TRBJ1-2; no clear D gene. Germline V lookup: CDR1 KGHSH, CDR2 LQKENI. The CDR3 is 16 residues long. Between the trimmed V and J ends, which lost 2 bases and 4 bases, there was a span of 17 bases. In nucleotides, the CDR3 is TGTGCCAGCTCACCAATGACCGGTGAACTTGTCTATGGCTACACCTTC. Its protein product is CASSPMTGELVYGYTF.